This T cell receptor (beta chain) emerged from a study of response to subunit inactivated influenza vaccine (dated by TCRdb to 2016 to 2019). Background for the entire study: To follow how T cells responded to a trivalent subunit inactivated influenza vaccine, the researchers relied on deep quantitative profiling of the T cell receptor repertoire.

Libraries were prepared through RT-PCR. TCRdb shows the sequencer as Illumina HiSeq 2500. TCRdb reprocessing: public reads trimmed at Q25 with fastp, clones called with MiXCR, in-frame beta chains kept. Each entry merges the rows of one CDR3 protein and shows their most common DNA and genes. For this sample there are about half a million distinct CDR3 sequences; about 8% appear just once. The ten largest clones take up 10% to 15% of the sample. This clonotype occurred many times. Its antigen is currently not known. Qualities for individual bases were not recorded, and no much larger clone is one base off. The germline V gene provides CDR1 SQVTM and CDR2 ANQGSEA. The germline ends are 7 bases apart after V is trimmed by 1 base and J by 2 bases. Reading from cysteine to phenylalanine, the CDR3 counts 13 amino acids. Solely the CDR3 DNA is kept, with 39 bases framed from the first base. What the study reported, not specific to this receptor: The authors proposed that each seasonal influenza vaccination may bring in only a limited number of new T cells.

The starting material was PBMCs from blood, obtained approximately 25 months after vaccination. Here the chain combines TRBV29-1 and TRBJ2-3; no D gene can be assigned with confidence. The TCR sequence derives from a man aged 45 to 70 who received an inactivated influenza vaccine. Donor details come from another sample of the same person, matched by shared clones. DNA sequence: TGCAGCGTTGAAGCCTCGGACACAGATACGCAGTATTTT. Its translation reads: CSVEASDTDTQYF.